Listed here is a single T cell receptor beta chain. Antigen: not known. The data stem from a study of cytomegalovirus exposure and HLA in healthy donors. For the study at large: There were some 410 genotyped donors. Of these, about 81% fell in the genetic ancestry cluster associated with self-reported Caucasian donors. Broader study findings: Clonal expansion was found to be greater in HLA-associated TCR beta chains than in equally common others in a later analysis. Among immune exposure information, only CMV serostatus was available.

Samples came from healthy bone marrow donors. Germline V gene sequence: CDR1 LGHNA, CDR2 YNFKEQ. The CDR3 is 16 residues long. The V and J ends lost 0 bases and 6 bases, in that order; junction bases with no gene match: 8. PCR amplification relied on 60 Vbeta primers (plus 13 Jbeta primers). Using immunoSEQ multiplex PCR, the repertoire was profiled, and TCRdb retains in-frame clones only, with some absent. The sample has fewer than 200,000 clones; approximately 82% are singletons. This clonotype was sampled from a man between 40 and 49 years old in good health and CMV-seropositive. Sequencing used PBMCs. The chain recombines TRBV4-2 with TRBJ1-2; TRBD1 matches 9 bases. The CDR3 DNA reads TGTGCCAGCAGCCAAGACGGGACAGGGCCTTACAATGGCTACACCTTC. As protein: CASSQDGTGPYNGYTF.